The clone carrying this T cell receptor beta chain was detected a few times. Generated by immunoSEQ multiplex PCR, the TCRdb table keeps only in-frame clones and is missing some. The sample yields more than 75,000 clones, over 60% seen once. The data were obtained in a study of control samples from healthy donors and cancer patients. The germline V and J ends were trimmed by 1 base and 5 bases, with 21 bases remaining between them. This CDR3 is built from 17 residues. The germline V gene encodes CDR1 SGHVS and CDR2 FNYEAQ. The source of this sequence is a woman aged 30 to 39 in good health. The V gene is TRBV7-6, the J gene TRBJ2-7; TRBD2 might be the D (6 bases). Sequencing was carried out using blood. CDR3 residues: CASSLVRGTFGFDEQYF. The CDR3, as DNA: TGTGCCAGCAGCTTAGTTCGGGGGACCTTCGGGTTCGACGAGCAGTACTTC.